Shown below are 11 T cell receptor beta chains from a single sample sequenced in a study of regulatory T cells in long-lasting Graves disease. Investigators prepared the TCR beta libraries by applying iRepertoire HTBI primers and Arm-PCR of CDR3 regions. TCRdb reprocessed the multiplex PCR reads via MiXCR and lists one record per CDR3 protein. The table shows 650,000 to 700,000 distinct CDR3 sequences, with 30% occurring only once. This sample's time point: persistent/refractory GD, antithyroid drugs over 5 years with positive TRAb. From PBMCs, RNA was extracted and then used to make the TCR library. The sample in question was peripheral blood mononuclear cells (PBMCs), obtained when the disease was refractory, from a patient treated with antithyroid drugs. These receptor sequences come from a female donor with Graves disease.

This clonotype has more than one count but fewer than ten. In DNA, the CDR3 is TGCAGTGCTAGCGGTAAGGGGAGGACAACAGGGGGCTACGAGCAGTACTTC. This encodes CSASGKGRTTGGYEQYF. The V and J genes are TRBV20-1 and TRBJ2-7; 8 bases agree with TRBD1. Losses at the gene ends were 3 bases for V and 3 bases for J; bases not matched to a gene: 16. The CDR3 covers 17 residues. CDR1 and CDR2 (germline): DFQATT, SNEGSKA (reference sequence).

This clonotype was seen many times. The chain uses TRBV7-9 and TRBJ1-2, with a possible D match to TRBD1 (5 bases). This CDR3 region has 12 residues. Germline V gene sequence: CDR1 SEHNR, CDR2 FQNEAQ (reference sequence). V gave up 1 base and J gave up 6 bases, with 6 bases separating them. CDR3: CASSLVGDGYTF. The DNA for the CDR3 is TGTGCCAGCAGCTTAGTGGGGGATGGCTACACCTTC.

This clonotype came up a few times. As the CDR3 is not closed by the conserved phenylalanine or tryptophan, this likely results from a read error. The rearrangement joins TRBV7-9 to TRBJ1-1; D unresolved. The V and J ends lost 1 base and 2 bases respectively, with 11 bases between them. This CDR3 has 15 residues. CDR1 SEHNR and CDR2 FQNEAQ come from the germline V gene (reference sequence). CDR3 protein: CASSLGQLTNTEAFL. For the CDR3, the DNA is TGTGCCAGCAGCTTAGGTCAGTTAACTAACACTGAAGCTTTCCTT.

This clonotype was counted at least ten times. The J gene is TRBJ1-2, the V gene TRBV24-1; TRBD1 matches at 8 bases. This CDR3 spans 13 amino acids. The V gene end was trimmed by 4 bases and the J gene end by 8 bases; junction bases not matched to a gene: 5. The germline gives CDR1 KGHDR, CDR2 SFDVKD. CDR3 coding DNA: TGTGCCACCAGTGAATCCGGGACAGGCGGCTACACCTTC. Translating gives CATSESGTGGYTF.

This clonotype was seen a few times. The CDR3 bases are TGTGCCAGCAGCAATTTACAGGGGTTGAGCAATCAGCCCCAGCATTTT. Translation: CASSNLQGLSNQPQHF. The chain couples TRBV6-1 to TRBJ1-5; 7 bases are a match to TRBD1. This CDR3 comprises 16 residues. From germline, CDR1 is MNHNS and CDR2 SASEGT. V lost 6 bases, J lost 1 base, and 9 bases stayed unmatched.

The genes are TRBV3-1 and TRBJ2-5; 8 positions agree with TRBD2. The length of the CDR3 is 14 residues. The trim removed 6 bases at V and 5 bases at J, leaving 8 bases unmatched. Per germline, CDR1 LGHDT and CDR2 YNNKEL (reference sequence). CDR3 amino acids: CASRGREGRETQYF. CDR3 nucleotide sequence: TGTGCCAGCAGAGGACGGGAGGGCCGCGAGACCCAGTACTTC.

J is TRBJ2-5 and V is TRBV5-6; D unclear. V was shortened by 0 bases and J by 5 bases, with 11 bases between the two germline ends. There are 14 residues in the CDR3. CDR1 and CDR2 (germline): SGHDT, YYEEEE. CDR3 sequence: CASSLAVLKETQYF. The CDR3 DNA is TGTGCCAGCAGCTTGGCGGTGTTAAAGGAGACCCAGTACTTC.

There are many counts of this clonotype. J is TRBJ1-2 and V is TRBV28; D unclear. The V gene lost 4 bases and the J gene lost 4 bases, with 10 bases spanning the gap. The CDR3 covers 13 residues. CDR1 is MDHEN, CDR2 SYDVKM, per germline. The CDR3 spells CASSSSPGYGYTF. In DNA, the CDR3 is TGTGCCAGCAGTTCCTCCCCAGGCTATGGCTACACCTTC.

This clonotype was seen ten or more times. V gene TRBV28 combines with J gene TRBJ2-7; D is perhaps TRBD1 or TRBD2 (7 bases each). The CDR3 spans 15 residues. The V and J ends lost 6 bases and 1 base respectively, with 16 bases between them. Germline V gene data show CDR1 as MDHEN and CDR2 as SYDVKM. Written as DNA, the CDR3 is TGTGCCAGCAGGGGAGGGGGCGAAGGATCCTACGAGCAGTACTTC. The encoded protein is CASRGGGEGSYEQYF.

This clonotype was observed a few times. This sequence joins TRBV6-1 and TRBJ1-3; TRBD1 aligns across 8 bases. J lost 0 bases, V lost 6 bases, and 4 bases had no gene match. Germline V gene lookup returns CDR1 MNHNS and CDR2 SASEGT. The CDR3 is made up of 15 amino acids. CDR3 DNA: TGTGCCAGCAGGGAACAGGGGGACTCTGGAAACACCATATATTTT. Amino acid sequence: CASREQGDSGNTIYF.

This clonotype was seen only a few times. The junction and the germline gene differ at one end; a read error may be behind it. V gene TRBV5-1 combines with J gene TRBJ2-7, with D perhaps given as TRBD1 or TRBD2 (5 bases each). Germline lookup yields CDR1 SGHRS and CDR2 YFSETQ. The CDR3 has 13 residues. DNA for the CDR3: TGCGCCAGCAGCTTGGATCTCGGGACCGAGCACTACTTC. Protein product: CASSLDLGTEHYF. Full variable domain (rest looked up from reference TRBV5-1 and TRBJ2-7): KAGVTQTPRYLIKTRGQQVTLSCSPISGHRSVSWYQQTPGQGLQFLFEYFSETQRNKGNFPGRFSGRQFSNSRSEMNVSTLELGDSALYLCASSLDLGTEHYFGPGTRLTVT.